The clone carrying this T cell receptor beta chain was seen many times. This CDR3 region has 15 residues. Per the germline V gene, CDR1 is SGHDT and CDR2 is YYEEEE. V shed 3 bases and J shed 4 bases, with 16 bases lying between them. This record belongs to a study of T cells after yellow fever vaccination. 5'RACE template switching produced TCR cDNA carrying a universal primer site and UMIs. Each CDR3 protein gets one entry after TCRdb re-called the 5' RACE reads with MiXCR. This sample carries about 120,000 distinct CDR3 sequences, approximately 7.1% of them seen once, and the ten largest clones take 2.5% to 3%.

The receptor comes from a man aged 18 to 29 who received the YFV17D yellow fever vaccine. The material was CD4+ T cells sorted from PBMCs, obtained around 45 days after the first yellow fever vaccination. The chain links TRBV5-6 to TRBJ1-1, with D tentatively TRBD1 (6 bases). CDR3 sequence: CASSSRGGRSTEAFF. CDR3 nucleotides: TGTGCCAGCAGCTCGAGGGGGGGCCGGAGCACTGAAGCTTTCTTT.